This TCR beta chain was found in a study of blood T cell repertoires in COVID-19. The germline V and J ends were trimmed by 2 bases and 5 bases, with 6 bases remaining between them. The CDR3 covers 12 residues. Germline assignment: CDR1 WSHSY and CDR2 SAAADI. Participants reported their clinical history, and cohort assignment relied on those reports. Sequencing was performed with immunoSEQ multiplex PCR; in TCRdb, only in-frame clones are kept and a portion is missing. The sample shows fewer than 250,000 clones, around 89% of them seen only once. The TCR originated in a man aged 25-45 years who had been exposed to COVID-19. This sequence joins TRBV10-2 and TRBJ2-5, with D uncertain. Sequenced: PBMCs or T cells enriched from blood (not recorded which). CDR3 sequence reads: CASSEVGETQYF. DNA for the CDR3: TGCGCCAGCAGTGAGGTGGGCGAGACCCAGTACTTC.